This T cell receptor (beta chain) appears in the sequencing data of a study of Ad26.COV2.S vaccination and SARS-CoV-2 variants. Treatment described: roughly 19 received Ad26.COV2.S at low or high dose, single or two shots; roughly five received placebo; per-sample allocation not given. The study sampled participants on day 63 after the first vaccine or placebo injection. V shed 0 bases, J shed 6 bases, and the junction held 8 bases outside the gene matches. Germline loops: CDR1 MNHEY, CDR2 SVGAGI. The CDR3 extends over 16 amino acids. The method was immunoSEQ multiplex PCR; TCRdb's version includes in-frame clones alone and lacks a portion of them. The sample has about 460,000 clones, roughly nine tenths seen once; the top ten hold about 1.5%.

The gene calls are TRBV6-5 and TRBJ1-3; TRBD1 agrees at 7 bases. The sequence derives from a person between 18 and 59 years old who received the Ad26.COV2.S COVID-19 vaccine or a placebo. The sequencing used peripheral blood, collected in a trial of Ad26.COV2.S vaccine versus placebo. CDR3 DNA sequence: TGTGCCAGCAGTTACTCCGCGGTAGGGGGCCTAAACACCATATATTTT. It translates to CASSYSAVGGLNTIYF.